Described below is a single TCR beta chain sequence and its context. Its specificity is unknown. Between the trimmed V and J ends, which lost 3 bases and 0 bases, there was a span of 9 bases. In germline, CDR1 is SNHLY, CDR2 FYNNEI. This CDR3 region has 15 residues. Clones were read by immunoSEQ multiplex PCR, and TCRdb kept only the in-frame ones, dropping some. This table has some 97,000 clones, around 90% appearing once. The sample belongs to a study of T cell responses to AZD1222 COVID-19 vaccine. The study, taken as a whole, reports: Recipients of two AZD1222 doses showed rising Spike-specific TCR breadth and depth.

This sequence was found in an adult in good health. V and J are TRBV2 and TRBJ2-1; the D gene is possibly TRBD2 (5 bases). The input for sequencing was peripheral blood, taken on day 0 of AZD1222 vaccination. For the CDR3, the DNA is TGTGCCAGCAGTGAGGCGGGTAGCTCCTACAATGAGCAGTTCTTC. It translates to CASSEAGSSYNEQFF.